This T cell receptor (beta chain) emerged from a study of lymphopenia after photon versus proton radiotherapy. Study-level results: Relative stability marked proton patients; photon patients lost diversity and naive cells. A bigger post-nadir fall in TCR diversity correlated inversely with survival time in deceased patients.

Using immunoSEQ multiplex PCR, the repertoire was profiled, and TCRdb retains in-frame clones only, with some absent. The data hold 150,000 to 200,000 clones, with roughly nine tenths observed a single time. Comment on this clone: Its specificity is not known.

Germline V gene lookup returns CDR1 MNHNS and CDR2 SASEGT. The CDR3 loop spans 16 amino acids. V was pared by 2 bases and J by 3 bases, with 17 bases between. The chain has TRBV6-1 and TRBJ2-7, with D perhaps matching TRBD2 (6 bases). The sequenced sample was peripheral blood, obtained from a patient treated with photon-based radiotherapy. The sequence was collected from a man aged 45 to 65 with gastric cancer. As DNA, the CDR3 is TGTGCCAGCAGTGAAAGATCTAGCGCGAGGGGCTACGAGCAGTACTTC. Its translation is CASSERSSARGYEQYF.